Listed here is a single T cell receptor (beta chain). These data belong to a study of shared clonotypes between healthy human individuals. Here immunoSEQ multiplex PCR was the method, and the copy in TCRdb shows in-frame clones only, minus some. The sample yields roughly 86,000 clones, roughly three quarters seen once. The germline CDR1 and CDR2 sequences are SNHLY and FYNNEI. The CDR3 loop spans 15 amino acids. V lost 3 bases and J lost 7, with 15 bases in between. The chain joins TRBV2 to TRBJ2-2, with a weak D call TRBD2 (6 bases). This receptor was identified in a man between 25 and 39 years old in good health. Sequenced: memory CD8+ T cells sorted from blood. As for subset: CD45RO+ cells pooled with CCR7-negative TemRA cells. This CDR3 reads CASSEGGVSIGELFF. The DNA of the CDR3 is TGTGCCAGCAGTGAGGGGGGAGTTAGTATCGGGGAGCTGTTTTTT.